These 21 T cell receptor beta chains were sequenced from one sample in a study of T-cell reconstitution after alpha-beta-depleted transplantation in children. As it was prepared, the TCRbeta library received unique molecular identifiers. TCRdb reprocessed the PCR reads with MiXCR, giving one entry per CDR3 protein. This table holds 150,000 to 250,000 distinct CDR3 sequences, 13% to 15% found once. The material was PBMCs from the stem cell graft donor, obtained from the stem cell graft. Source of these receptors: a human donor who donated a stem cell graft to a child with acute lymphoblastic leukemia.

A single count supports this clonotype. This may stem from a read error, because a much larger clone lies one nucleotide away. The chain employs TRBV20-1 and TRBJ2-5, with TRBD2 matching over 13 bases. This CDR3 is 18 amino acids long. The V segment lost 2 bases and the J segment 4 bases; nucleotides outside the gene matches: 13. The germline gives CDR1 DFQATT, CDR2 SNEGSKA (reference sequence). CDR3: CSARFPRLAGGTPETQYF. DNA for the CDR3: TGCAGTGCTAGATTCCCCAGACTAGCGGGAGGCACACCAGAGACCCAGTACTTC.

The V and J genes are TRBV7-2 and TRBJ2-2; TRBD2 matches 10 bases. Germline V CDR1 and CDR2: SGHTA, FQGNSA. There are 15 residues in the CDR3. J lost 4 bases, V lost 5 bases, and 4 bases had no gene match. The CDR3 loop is CASSPRTSGTGELFF. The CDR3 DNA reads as TGTGCCAGCAGCCCGAGGACTAGCGGCACCGGGGAGCTGTTTTTT.

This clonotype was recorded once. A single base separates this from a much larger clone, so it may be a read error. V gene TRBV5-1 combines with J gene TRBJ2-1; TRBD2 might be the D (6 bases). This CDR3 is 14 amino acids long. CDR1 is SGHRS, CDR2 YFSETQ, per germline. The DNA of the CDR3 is TGCGCCAGCAGCTTGGGTCAGGGAGGAAATGAGCACTTCTTC. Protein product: CASSLGQGGNEHFF.

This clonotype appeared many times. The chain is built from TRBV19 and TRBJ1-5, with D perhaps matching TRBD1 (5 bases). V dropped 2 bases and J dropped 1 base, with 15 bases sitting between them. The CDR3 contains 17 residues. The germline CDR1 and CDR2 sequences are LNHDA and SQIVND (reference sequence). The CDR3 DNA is TGTGCCAGTAGTATATTACCAGGGAAGAGGAGCAATCAGCCCCAGCATTTT. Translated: CASSILPGKRSNQPQHF.

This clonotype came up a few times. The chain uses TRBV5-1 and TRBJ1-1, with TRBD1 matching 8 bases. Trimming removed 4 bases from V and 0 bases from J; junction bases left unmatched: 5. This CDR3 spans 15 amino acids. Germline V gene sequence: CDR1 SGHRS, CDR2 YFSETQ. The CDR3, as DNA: TGCGCCAGCAGCCACCGGGACAGGCTGAACACTGAAGCTTTCTTT. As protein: CASSHRDRLNTEAFF. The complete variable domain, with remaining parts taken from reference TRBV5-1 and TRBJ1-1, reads KAGVTQTPRYLIKTRGQQVTLSCSPISGHRSVSWYQQTPGQGLQFLFEYFSETQRNKGNFPGRFSGRQFSNSRSEMNVSTLELGDSALYLCASSHRDRLNTEAFFGQGTRLTVV.

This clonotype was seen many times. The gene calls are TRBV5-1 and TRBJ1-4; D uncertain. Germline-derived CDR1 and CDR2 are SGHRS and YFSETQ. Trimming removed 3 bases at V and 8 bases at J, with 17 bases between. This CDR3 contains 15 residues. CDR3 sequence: CASSSFTGPREKLFF. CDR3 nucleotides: TGCGCCAGCAGCTCCTTCACCGGACCCCGGGAAAAACTGTTTTTT.

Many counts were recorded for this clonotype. The CDR3 spells CASSYGQGWGTEAFF. The CDR3 DNA reads TGCGCCAGCAGCTACGGACAGGGGTGGGGCACTGAAGCTTTCTTT. The rearrangement uses TRBV5-1 and TRBJ1-1; 9 bases match TRBD1. V was pared by 3 bases and J by 4 bases, with 7 bases of the junction left unmatched. Germline lookup yields CDR1 SGHRS and CDR2 YFSETQ. The CDR3 runs 15 residues.

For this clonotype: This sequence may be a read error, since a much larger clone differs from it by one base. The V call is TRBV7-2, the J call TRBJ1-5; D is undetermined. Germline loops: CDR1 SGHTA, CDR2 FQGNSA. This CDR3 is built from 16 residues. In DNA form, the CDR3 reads TGTGCCGGCAGCCCAAAGGGCAGGTCTTTAGATCAGCCCCAGCATTTT. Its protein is CAGSPKGRSLDQPQHF.

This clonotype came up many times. The CDR3 DNA is TGTGCCAGCACGCGGACAGGGGCCATGAACACTGAAGCTTTCTTT. Amino acid sequence: CASTRTGAMNTEAFF. The chain joins TRBV5-4 to TRBJ1-1; 9 bases agree with TRBD1. Trimming took 6 bases from V and 0 from J; bases not matched to a gene: 6. The germline CDR1 and CDR2 sequences are SGHNT and YYREEE (reference sequence). The CDR3 totals 15 residues.

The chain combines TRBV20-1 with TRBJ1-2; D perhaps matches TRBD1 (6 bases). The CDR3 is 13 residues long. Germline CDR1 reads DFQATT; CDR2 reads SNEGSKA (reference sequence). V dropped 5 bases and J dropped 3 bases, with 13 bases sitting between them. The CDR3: CSAQQAGDYGYTF. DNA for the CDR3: TGCAGTGCTCAACAGGCAGGGGACTATGGCTACACCTTC.

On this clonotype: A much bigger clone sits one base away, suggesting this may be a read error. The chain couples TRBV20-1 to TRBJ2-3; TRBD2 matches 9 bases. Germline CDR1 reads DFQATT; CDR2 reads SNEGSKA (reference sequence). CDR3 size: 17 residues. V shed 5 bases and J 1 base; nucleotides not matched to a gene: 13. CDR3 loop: CSALSGSLAFGTDTQYF. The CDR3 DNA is TGCAGTGCTCTTAGCGGGAGTCTAGCTTTTGGCACAGATACGCAGTATTTT.

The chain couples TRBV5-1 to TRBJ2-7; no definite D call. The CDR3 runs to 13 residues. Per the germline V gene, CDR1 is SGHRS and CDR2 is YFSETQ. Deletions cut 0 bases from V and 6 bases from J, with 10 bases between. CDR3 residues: CASSLDTNSEQYF. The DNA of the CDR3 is TGCGCCAGCAGCTTGGACACCAACTCCGAGCAGTACTTC. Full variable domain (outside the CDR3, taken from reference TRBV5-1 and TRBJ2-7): KAGVTQTPRYLIKTRGQQVTLSCSPISGHRSVSWYQQTPGQGLQFLFEYFSETQRNKGNFPGRFSGRQFSNSRSEMNVSTLELGDSALYLCASSLDTNSEQYFGPGTRLTVT.

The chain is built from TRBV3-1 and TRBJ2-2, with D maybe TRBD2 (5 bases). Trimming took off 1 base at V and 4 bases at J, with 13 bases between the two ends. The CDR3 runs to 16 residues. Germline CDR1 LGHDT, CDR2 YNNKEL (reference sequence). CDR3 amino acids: CASSQGAAPGTGELFF. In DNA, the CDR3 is TGTGCCAGCAGCCAAGGAGCGGCGCCCGGCACCGGGGAGCTGTTTTTT.

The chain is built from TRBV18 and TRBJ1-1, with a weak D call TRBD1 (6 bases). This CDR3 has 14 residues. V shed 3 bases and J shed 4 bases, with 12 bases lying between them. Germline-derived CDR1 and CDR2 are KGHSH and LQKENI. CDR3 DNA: TGTGCCAGCTCACCCACAGGGTTAAGCACTGAAGCTTTCTTT. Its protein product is CASSPTGLSTEAFF.

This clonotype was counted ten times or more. CDR3 sequence (DNA): TGTGCCAGCCACGCCGTAGGGGCATTAATGAACACTGAAGCTTTCTTT. It translates to CASHAVGALMNTEAFF. The gene calls are TRBV28 and TRBJ1-1, with a possible D match to TRBD1 (5 bases). The germline V gene has CDR1 MDHEN and CDR2 SYDVKM. This CDR3 contains 16 residues. Trimming shortened V by 8 bases and J by 0 bases, and 19 bases separated the two germline ends. Full variable domain (rest looked up from reference TRBV28 and TRBJ1-1): DVKVTQSSRYLVKRTGEKVFLECVQDMDHENMFWYRQDPGLGLRLIYFSYDVKMKEKGDIPEGYSVSREKKERFSLILESASTNQTSMYLCASHAVGALMNTEAFFGQGTRLTVV.

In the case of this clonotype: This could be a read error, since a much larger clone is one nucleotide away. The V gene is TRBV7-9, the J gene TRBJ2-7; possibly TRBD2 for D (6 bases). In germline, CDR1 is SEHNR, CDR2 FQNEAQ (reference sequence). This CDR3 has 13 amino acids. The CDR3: CASSSWRAYAQYF. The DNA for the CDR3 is TGTGCCAGCAGCTCCTGGAGGGCCTACGCGCAGTACTTC.

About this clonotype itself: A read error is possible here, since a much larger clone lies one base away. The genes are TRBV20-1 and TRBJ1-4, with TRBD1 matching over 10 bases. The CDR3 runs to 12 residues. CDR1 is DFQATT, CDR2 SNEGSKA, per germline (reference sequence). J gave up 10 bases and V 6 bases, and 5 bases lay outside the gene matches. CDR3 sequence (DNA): TGCAGTGCCGGGACAGGGGTGGCAAAACTGTTTTTT. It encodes CSAGTGVAKLFF.

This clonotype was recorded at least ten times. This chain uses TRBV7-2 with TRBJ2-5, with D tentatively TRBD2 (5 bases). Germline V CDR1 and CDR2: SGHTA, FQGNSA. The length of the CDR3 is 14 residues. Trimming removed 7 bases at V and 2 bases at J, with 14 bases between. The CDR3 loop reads CASTSGLGQETQYF. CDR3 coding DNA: TGTGCCAGCACCTCTGGACTGGGACAAGAGACCCAGTACTTC.

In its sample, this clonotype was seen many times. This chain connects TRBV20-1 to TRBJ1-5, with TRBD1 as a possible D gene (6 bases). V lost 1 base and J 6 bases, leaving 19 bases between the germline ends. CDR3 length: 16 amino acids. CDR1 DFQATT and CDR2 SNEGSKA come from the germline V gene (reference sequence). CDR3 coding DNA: TGCAGTGCTAGAGTGTCAGGAGGGACACTAACTCAGCCCCAGCATTTT. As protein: CSARVSGGTLTQPQHF.

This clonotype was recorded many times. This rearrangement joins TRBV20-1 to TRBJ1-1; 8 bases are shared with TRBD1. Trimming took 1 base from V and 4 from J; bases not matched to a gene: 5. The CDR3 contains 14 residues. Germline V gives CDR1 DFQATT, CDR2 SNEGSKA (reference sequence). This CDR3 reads CSARGGQGITEAFF. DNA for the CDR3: TGCAGTGCTAGAGGTGGACAGGGAATCACTGAAGCTTTCTTT.

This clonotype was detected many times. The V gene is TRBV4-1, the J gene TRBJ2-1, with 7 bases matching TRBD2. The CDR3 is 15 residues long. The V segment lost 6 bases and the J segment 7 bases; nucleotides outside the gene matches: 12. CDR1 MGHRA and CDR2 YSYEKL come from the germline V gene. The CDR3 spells CASSPLAGRGNEQFF. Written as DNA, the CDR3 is TGCGCCAGCAGTCCCTTAGCGGGCCGAGGAAATGAGCAGTTCTTC.